This TCR beta chain came from a study of blood T cell repertoires in COVID-19. Across the whole study: Material from acute and convalescent COVID-19 was sourced from the United States, Italy and Spain. Nucleic acid was either cDNA or gDNA, and it came from T cells, B-cell-depleted T cells, or PBMCs.

Germline CDR1 MGHRA, CDR2 YSYEKL. This CDR3 comprises 18 residues. V lost 1 base and J lost 9, with 25 bases in between. Authors' analysis steps: Estimation of nucleated cell counts was performed using reference gene primer amplification. The repertoire was sequenced with immunoSEQ multiplex PCR; TCRdb's copy has only in-frame clones and lacks some. V and J calls and clone size follow that table, whereas D and trimming were derived from the DNA. The profile covers some 100,000 clones, with 75% to 90% appearing a single time and about 1.1% taken by the ten largest. The chain is built from TRBV4-1 and TRBJ1-5; tentative D call: TRBD1 (5 bases). The sample comprised peripheral blood. The sequence came from a human donor in a cohort sampled during active COVID-19. The CDR3 spells CASSQGGGEGAAIRPQHF. CDR3 bases: TGCGCCAGCAGCCAAGGGGGGGGTGAAGGGGCCGCCATAAGGCCCCAGCATTTT.